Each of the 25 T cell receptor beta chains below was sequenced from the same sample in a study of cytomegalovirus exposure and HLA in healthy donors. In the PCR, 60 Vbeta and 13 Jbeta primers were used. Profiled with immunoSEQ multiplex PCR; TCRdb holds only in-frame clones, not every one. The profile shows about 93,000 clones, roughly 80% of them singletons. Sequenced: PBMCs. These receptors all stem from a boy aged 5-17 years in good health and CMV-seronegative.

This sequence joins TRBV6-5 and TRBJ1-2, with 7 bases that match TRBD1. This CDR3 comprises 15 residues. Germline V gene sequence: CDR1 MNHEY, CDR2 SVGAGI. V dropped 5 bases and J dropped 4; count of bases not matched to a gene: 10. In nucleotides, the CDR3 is TGTGCCAGCAGTCCCATAGACAGGGTCACCTATGGCTACACCTTC. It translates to CASSPIDRVTYGYTF.

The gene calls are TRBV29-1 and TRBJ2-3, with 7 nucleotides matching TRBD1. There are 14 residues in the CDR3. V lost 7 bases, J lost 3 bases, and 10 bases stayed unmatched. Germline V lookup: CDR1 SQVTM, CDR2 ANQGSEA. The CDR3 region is CSAYGQVRTDTQYF. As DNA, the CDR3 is TGCAGCGCCTACGGACAGGTTAGGACAGATACGCAGTATTTT.

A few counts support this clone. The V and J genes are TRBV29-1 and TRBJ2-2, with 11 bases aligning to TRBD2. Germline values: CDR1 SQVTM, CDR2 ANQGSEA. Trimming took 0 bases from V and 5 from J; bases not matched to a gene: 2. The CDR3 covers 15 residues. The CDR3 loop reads CSVEEASGGTGELFF. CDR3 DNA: TGCAGCGTTGAAGAAGCTAGCGGGGGGACCGGGGAGCTGTTTTTT.

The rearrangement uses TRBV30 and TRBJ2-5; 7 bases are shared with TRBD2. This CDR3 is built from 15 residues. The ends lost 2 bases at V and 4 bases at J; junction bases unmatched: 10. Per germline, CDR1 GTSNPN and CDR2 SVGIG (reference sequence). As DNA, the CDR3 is TGTGCCTGGAGTTCAGGACTAGTGGCGGGAGAGACCCAGTACTTC. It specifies CAWSSGLVAGETQYF.

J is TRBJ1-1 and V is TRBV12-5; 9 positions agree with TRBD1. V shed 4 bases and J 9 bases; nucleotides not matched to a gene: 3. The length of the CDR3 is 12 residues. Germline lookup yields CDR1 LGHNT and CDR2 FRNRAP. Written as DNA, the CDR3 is TGTGCTAGTGGTTCCGGGACAGGGAAAGCTTTCTTT. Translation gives CASGSGTGKAFF.

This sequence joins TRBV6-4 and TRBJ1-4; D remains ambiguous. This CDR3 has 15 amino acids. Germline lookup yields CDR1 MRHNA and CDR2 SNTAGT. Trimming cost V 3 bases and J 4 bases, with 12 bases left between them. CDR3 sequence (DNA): TGTGCCAGCAGTGAAGTTGCGGGCGGTAATGAAAAACTGTTTTTT. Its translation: CASSEVAGGNEKLFF.

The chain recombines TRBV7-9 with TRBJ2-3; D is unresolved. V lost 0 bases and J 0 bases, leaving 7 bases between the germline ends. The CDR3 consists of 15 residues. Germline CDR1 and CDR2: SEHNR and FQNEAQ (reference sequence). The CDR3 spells CASSLAWASTDTQYF. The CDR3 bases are TGTGCCAGCAGCTTAGCGTGGGCCAGCACAGATACGCAGTATTTT.

The CDR3 region is CASRSRQGRAPLHF. In nucleotides, the CDR3 is TGTGCCAGCAGATCCCGACAGGGACGGGCACCCCTCCACTTT. V and J are TRBV13 and TRBJ1-6; 7 bases line up with TRBD1. Germline V gene sequence: CDR1 PRHDT, CDR2 FYEKMQ (reference sequence). The CDR3 has 14 residues. J lost 11 bases, V lost 6 bases, and 10 bases had no gene match.

Here the CDR3 DNA reads TGCAGCGTACCCGAACTAGCCCCGAAAATCTACGAGCAGTACTTC. It translates to CSVPELAPKIYEQYF. This chain connects TRBV29-1 to TRBJ2-7; D possibly corresponds to TRBD2 (6 bases). Germline CDR1 is SQVTM and CDR2 is ANQGSEA. The germline V and J ends were trimmed by 6 bases and 3 bases, with 21 bases remaining between them. The CDR3 consists of 15 residues.

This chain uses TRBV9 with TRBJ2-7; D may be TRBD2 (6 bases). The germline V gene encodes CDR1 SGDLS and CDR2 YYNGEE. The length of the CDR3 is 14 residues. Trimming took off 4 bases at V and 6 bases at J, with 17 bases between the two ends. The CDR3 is CASSSRTRGAEQYF. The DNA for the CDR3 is TGTGCCAGCAGCAGCCGGACGCGCGGGGCCGAGCAGTACTTC.

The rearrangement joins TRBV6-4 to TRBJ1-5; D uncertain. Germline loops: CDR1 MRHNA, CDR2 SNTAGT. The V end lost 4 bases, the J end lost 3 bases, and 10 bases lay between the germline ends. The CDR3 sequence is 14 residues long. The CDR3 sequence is CASSVGSSNQPQHF. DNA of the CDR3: TGTGCCAGCAGTGTGGGCAGTTCCAATCAGCCCCAGCATTTT.

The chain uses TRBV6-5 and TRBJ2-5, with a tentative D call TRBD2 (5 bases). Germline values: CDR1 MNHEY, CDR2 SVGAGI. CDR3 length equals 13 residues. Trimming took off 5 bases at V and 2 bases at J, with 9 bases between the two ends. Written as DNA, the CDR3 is TGTGCCAGCAGTACTCGGGAACAAGAGACCCAGTACTTC. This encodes CASSTREQETQYF.

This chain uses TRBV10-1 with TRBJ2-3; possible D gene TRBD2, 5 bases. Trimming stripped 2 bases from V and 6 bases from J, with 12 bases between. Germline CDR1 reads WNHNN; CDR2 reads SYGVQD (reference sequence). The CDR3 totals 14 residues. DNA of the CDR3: TGCGCCAGCAGTGAGCCGCGGGCGGGTGATACGCAGTATTTT. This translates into CASSEPRAGDTQYF.

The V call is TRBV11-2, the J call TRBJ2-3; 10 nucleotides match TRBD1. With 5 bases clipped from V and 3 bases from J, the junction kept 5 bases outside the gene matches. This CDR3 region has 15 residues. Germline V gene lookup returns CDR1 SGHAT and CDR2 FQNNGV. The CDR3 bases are TGTGCCAGCAGCCGACAGGGGGCGAGGACAGATACGCAGTATTTT. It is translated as CASSRQGARTDTQYF. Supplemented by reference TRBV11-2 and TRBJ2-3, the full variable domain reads EAGVAQSPRYKIIEKRQSVAFWCNPISGHATLYWYQQILGQGPKLLIQFQNNGVVDDSQLPKDRFSAERLKGVDSTLKIQPAKLEDSAVYLCASSRQGARTDTQYFGPGTRLTVL.

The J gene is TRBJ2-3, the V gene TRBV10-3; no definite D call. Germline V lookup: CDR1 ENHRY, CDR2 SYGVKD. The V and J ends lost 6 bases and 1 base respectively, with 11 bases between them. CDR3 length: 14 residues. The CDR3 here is CAISIAFGTDTQYF. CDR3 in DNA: TGTGCCATCAGCATAGCATTTGGCACAGATACGCAGTATTTT.

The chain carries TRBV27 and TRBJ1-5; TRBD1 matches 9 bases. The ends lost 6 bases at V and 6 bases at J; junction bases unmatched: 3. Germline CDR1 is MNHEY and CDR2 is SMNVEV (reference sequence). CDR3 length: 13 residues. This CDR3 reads CASRTGGGQPQHF. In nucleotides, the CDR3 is TGTGCCAGCAGAACAGGGGGCGGTCAGCCCCAGCATTTT.

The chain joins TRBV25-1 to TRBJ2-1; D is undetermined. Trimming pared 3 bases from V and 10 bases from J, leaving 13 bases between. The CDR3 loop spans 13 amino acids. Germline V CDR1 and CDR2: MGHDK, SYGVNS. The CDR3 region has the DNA TGTGCCAGCAGTGACACAAATCCCCCCGAGCAGTTCTTC. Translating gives CASSDTNPPEQFF.

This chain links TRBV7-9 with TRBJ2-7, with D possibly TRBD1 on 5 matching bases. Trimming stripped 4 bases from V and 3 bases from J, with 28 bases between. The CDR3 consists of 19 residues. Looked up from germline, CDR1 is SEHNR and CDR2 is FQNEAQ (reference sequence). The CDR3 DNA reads TGTGCCAGCAGCTCAGCCTCTCAGGGTACAGGATTGATACTCTACGAGCAGTACTTC. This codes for CASSSASQGTGLILYEQYF.

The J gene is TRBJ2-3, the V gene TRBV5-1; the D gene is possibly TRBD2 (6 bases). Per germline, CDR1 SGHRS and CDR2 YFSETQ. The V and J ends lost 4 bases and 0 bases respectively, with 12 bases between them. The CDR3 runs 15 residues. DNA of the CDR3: TGCGCCAGCAGCAGAACTAGCTCTAGCACAGATACGCAGTATTTT. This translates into CASSRTSSSTDTQYF.

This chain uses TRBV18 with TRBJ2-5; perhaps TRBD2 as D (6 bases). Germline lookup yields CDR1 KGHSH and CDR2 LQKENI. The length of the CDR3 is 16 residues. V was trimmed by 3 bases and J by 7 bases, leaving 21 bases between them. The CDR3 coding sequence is TGTGCCAGCTCACCTCTCGGGGGTAATAACCGGGGGACCCAGTACTTC. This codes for CASSPLGGNNRGTQYF. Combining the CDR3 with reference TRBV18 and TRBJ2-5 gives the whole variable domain NAGVMQNPRHLVRRRGQEARLRCSPMKGHSHVYWYRQLPEEGLKFMVYLQKENIIDESGMPKERFSAEFPKEGPSILRIQQVVRGDSAAYFCASSPLGGNNRGTQYFGPGTRLLVL.

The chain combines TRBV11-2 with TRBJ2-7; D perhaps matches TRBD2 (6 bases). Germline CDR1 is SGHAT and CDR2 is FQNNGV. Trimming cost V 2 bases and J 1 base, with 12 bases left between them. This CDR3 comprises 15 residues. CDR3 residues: CASSLRGGGSYEQYF. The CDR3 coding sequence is TGTGCCAGCAGCTTAAGGGGAGGAGGGTCCTACGAGCAGTACTTC. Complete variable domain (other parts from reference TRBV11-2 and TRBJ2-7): EAGVAQSPRYKIIEKRQSVAFWCNPISGHATLYWYQQILGQGPKLLIQFQNNGVVDDSQLPKDRFSAERLKGVDSTLKIQPAKLEDSAVYLCASSLRGGGSYEQYFGPGTRLTVT.

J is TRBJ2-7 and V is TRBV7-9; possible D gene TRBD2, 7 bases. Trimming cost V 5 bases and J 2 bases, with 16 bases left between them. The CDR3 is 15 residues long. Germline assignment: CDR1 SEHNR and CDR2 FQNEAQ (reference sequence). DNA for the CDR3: TGTGCCAGCAGCCCGAGGGGGGGAGGGCCCTACGAGCAGTACTTC. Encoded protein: CASSPRGGGPYEQYF.

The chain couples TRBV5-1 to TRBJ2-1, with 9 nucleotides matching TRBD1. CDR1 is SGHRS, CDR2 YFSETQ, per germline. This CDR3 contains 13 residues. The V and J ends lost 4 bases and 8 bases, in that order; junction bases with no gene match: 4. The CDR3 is CASSRDRVDEQFF. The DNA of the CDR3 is TGCGCCAGCAGCCGGGACAGGGTTGATGAGCAGTTCTTC.

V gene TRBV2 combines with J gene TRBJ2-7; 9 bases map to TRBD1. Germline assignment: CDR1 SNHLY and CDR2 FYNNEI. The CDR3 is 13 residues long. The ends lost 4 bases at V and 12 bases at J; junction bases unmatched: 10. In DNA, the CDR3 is TGTGCCAGCAGTGCAATAACAGGGGGCCCCCCGTACTTC. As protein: CASSAITGGPPYF.

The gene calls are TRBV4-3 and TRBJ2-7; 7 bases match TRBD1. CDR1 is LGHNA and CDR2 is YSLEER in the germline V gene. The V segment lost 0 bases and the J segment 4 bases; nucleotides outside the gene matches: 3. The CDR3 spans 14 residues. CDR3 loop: CASSQDSGGYEQYF. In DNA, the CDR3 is TGCGCCAGCAGCCAAGACTCAGGGGGATACGAGCAGTACTTC.